This section outlines one TCR beta chain sequence together with its context. In the original workflow: Reference gene primer amplification in the assay estimated nucleated cell counts. Sequenced by immunoSEQ multiplex PCR; TCRdb stores in-frame clones only, minus some. For V, J and clone size, that table is used; D and trimming come from the DNA. The profile shows 250,000 to 300,000 clones, approximately 77% of them singletons. This sample is part of a study of blood T cell repertoires in COVID-19. As for the study in general: Samples came from the United States, Italy and Spain, spanning acute and convalescent COVID-19. From T cells, B-cell-depleted T cells, or PBMCs came the material, which was cDNA or gDNA.

CDR3 size: 12 residues. With 3 bases removed from V and 6 bases from J, the gap between germline ends came to 8 bases. The TCR sequence derives from a woman between 18 and 29 years old with acute or convalescent COVID-19. The specimen was peripheral blood. The chain employs TRBV12-3 or TRBV12-4 and TRBJ1-1; D perhaps matches TRBD1 (5 bases). The CDR3 coding sequence is TGTGCCAGCAGTTTCATAGGGGCTGAAGCTTTCTTT. Its protein product is CASSFIGAEAFF.